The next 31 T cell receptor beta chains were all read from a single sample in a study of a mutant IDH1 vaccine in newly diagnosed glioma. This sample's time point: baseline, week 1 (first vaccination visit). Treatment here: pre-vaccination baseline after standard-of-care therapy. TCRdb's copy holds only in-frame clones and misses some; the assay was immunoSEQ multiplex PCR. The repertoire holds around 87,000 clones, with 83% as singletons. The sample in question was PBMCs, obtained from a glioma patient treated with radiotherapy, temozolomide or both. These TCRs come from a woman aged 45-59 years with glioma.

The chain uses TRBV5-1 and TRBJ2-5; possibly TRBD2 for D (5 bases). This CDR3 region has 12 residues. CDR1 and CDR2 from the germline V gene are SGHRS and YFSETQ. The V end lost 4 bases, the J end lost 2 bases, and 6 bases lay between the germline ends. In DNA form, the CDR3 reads TGCGCCAGCAGCGAGGGTCAAGAGACCCAGTACTTC. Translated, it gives CASSEGQETQYF.

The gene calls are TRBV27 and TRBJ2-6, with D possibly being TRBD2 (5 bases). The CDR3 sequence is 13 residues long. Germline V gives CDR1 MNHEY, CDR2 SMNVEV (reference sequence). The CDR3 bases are TGTGCGTCGAGGGTCGCTGGGGCCAACGTCCTGACTTTC. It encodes CASRVAGANVLTF.

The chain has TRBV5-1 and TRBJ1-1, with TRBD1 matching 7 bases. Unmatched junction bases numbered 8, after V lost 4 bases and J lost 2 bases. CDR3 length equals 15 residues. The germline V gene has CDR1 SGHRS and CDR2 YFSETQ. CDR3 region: CASSLDRTSNTEAFF. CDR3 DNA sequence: TGCGCCAGCAGCCTGGACAGGACTTCCAACACTGAAGCTTTCTTT.

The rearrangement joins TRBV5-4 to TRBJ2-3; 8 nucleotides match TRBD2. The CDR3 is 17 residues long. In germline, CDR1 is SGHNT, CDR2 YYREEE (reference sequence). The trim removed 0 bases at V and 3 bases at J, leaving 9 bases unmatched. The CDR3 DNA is TGTGCCAGCAGCTTGGAACTCACAAGCGGGGGTACAGATACGCAGTATTTT. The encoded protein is CASSLELTSGGTDTQYF.

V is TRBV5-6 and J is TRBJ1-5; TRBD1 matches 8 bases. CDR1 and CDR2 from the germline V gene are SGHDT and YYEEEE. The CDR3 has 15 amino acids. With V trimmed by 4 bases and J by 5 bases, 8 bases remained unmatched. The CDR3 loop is CASSGTGGGDQPQHF. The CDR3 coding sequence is TGTGCCAGCAGCGGGACAGGAGGAGGGGATCAGCCCCAGCATTTT.

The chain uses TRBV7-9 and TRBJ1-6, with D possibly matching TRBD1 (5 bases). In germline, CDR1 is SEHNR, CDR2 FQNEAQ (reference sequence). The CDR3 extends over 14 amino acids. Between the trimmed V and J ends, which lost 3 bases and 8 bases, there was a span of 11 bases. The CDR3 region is CASSFDRDHSPLHF. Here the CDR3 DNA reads TGTGCCAGCAGCTTCGATAGGGACCATTCACCCCTCCACTTT.

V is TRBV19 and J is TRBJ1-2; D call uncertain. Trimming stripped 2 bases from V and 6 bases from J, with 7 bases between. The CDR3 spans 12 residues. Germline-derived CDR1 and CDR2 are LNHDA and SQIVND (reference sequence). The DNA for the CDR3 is TGTGCCAGTAGTATAAATCCTGATGGCTACACCTTC. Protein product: CASSINPDGYTF.

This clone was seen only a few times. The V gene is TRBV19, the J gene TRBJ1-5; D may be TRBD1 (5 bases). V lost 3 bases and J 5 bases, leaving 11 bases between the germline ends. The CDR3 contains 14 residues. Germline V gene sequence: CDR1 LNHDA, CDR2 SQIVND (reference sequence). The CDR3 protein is CASSIRVGDQPQHF. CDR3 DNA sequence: TGTGCCAGTAGTATCCGGGTAGGGGATCAGCCCCAGCATTTT.

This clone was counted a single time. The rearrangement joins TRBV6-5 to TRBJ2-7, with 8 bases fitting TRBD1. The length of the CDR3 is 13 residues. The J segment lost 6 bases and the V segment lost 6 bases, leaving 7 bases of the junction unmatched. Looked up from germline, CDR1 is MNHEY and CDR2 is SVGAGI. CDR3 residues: CASRTGATGEQYF. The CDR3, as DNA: TGTGCCAGCAGGACAGGGGCAACCGGCGAGCAGTACTTC.

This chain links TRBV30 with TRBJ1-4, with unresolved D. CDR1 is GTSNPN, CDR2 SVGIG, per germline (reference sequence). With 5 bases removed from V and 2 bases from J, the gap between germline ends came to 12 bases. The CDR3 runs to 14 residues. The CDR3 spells CAWRGVGTNEKLFF. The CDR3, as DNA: TGTGCCTGGCGTGGGGTTGGGACTAATGAAAAACTGTTTTTT.

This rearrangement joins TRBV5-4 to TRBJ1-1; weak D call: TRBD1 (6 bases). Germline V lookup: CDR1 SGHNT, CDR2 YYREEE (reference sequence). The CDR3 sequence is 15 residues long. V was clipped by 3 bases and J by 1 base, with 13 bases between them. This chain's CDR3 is CASSWDTGPNTEAFF. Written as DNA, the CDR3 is TGTGCCAGCAGCTGGGACACGGGTCCGAACACTGAAGCTTTCTTT.

The CDR3 nucleotides read TGTGCCAGCAGCTTAGCGTTAACAGGGGGCCGCCAAGGTGCTGAAGCTTTCTTT. Translating it yields CASSLALTGGRQGAEAFF. This chain joins TRBV7-9 and TRBJ1-1; 9 bases match TRBD1. V was clipped by 0 bases and J by 6 bases; unmatched bases: 14. The CDR3 totals 18 residues. Germline CDR1 reads SEHNR; CDR2 reads FQNEAQ (reference sequence).

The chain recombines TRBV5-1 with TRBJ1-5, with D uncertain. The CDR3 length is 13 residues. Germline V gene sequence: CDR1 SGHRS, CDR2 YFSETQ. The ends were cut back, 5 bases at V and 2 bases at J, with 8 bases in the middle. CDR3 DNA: TGCGCCAGCAGTCTCGGGCGCAATCAGCCCCAGCATTTT. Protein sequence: CASSLGRNQPQHF.

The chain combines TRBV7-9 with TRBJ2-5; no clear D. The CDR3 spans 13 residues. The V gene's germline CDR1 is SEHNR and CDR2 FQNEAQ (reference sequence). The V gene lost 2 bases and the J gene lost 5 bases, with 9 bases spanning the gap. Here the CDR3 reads CASSLNPSETQYF. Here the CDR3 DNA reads TGTGCCAGCAGCTTAAACCCGTCGGAGACCCAGTACTTC.

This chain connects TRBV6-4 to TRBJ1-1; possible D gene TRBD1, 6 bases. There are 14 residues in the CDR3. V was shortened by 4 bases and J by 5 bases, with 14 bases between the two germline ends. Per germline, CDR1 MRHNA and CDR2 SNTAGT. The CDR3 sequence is CASSVEGGKTEAFF. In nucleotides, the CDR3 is TGTGCCAGCAGTGTGGAGGGGGGTAAGACTGAAGCTTTCTTT.

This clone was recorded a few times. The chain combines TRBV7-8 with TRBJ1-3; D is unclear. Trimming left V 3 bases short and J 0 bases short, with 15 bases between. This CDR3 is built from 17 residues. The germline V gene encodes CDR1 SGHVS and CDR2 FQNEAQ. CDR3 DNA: TGTGCCAGCAGCTTTTTTCCGGTTTCAAGCTCTGGAAACACCATATATTTT. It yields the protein CASSFFPVSSSGNTIYF.

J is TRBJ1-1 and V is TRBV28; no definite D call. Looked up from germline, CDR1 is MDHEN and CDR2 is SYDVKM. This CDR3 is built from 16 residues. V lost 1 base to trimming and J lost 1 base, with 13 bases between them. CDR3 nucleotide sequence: TGTGCCAGCAGTTTATCGAGAGGAATTTGGAACACTGAAGCTTTCTTT. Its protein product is CASSLSRGIWNTEAFF.

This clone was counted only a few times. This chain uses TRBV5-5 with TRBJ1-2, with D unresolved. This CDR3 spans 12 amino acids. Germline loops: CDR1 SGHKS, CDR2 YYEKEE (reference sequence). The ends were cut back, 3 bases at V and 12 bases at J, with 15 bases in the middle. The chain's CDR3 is CASSWTAEDDTF. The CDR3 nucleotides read TGTGCCAGCAGCTGGACTGCCGAAGACGACACCTTC.

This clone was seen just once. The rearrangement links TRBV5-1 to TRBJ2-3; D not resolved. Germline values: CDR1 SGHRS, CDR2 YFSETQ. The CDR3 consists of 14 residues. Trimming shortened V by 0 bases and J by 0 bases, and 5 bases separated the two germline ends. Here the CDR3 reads CASSLGASTDTQYF. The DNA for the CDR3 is TGCGCCAGCAGCTTGGGGGCTAGCACAGATACGCAGTATTTT.

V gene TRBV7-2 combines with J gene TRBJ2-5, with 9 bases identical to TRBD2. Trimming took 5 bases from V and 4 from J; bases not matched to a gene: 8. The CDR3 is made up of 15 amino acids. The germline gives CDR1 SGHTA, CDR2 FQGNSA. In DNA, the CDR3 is TGTGCCAGCAGCCCGCCCGGCGGGAGGGGAGAGACCCAGTACTTC. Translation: CASSPPGGRGETQYF.

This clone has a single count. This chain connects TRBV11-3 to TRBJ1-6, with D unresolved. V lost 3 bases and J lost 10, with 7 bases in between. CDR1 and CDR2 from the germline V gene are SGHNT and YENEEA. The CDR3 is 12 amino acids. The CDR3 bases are TGTGCCAGCAGCTTTTCTTTGTCACCCCTCCACTTT. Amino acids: CASSFSLSPLHF. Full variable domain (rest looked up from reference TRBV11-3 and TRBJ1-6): EAGVVQSPRYKIIEKKQPVAFWCNPISGHNTLYWYLQNLGQGPELLIRYENEEAVDDSQLPKDRFSAERLKGVDSTLKIQPAELGDSAVYLCASSFSLSPLHFGNGTRLTVT.

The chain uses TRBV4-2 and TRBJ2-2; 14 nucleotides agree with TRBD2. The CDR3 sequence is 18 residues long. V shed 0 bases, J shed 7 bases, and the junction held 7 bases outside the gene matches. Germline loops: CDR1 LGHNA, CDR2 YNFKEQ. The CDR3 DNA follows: TGTGCCAGCAGCCAAGACGGGATCGGACTAGCGGGGGGCGGGGAGCTGTTTTTT. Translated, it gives CASSQDGIGLAGGGELFF.

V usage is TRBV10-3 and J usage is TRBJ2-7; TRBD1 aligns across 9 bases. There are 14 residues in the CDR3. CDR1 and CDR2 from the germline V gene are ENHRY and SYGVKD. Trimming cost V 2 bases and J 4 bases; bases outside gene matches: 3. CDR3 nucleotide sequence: TGTGCCATCAGTGAGACCGGGACAGGGTACGAGCAGTACTTC. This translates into CAISETGTGYEQYF.

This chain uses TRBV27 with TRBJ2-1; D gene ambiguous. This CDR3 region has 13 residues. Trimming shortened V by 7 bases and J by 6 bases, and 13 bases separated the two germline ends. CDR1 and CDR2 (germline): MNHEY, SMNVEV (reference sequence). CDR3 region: CASKVWASNEQFF. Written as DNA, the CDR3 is TGTGCCAGCAAGGTTTGGGCGTCCAATGAGCAGTTCTTC.

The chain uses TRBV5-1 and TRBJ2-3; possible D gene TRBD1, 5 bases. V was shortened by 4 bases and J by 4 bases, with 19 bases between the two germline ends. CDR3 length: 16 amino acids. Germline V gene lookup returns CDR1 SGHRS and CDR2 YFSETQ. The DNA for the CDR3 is TGCGCCAGCAGCGGGATCGCAGGGCTCCTCGCAGATACGCAGTATTTT. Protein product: CASSGIAGLLADTQYF.

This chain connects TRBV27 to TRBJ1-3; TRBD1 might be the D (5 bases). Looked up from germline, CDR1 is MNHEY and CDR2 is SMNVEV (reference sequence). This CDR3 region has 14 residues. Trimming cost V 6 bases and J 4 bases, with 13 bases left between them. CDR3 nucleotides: TGTGCCAGCAGCCAAATCGGGGCCGGAAACACCATATATTTT. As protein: CASSQIGAGNTIYF.

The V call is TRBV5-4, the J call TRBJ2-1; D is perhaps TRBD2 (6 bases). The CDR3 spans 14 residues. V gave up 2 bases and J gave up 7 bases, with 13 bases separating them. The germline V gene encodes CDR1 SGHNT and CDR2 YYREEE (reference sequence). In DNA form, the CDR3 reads TGTGCCAGCAGCTTTGGCGGGACCCAGAATGAGCAGTTCTTC. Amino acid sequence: CASSFGGTQNEQFF.

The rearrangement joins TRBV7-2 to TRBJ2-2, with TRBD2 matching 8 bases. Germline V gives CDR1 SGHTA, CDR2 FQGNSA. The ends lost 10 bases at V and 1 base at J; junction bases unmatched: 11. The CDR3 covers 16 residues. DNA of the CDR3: TGTGCCACCGGGAGACAGCGGGGGATGAACACCGGGGAGCTGTTTTTT. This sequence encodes CATGRQRGMNTGELFF.

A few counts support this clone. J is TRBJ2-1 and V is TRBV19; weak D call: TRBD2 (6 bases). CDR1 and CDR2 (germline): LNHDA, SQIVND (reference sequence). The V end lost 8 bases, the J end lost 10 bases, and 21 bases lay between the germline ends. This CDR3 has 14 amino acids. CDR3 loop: CASRLQGLRGEQFF. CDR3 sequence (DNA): TGTGCCAGTCGGCTGCAGGGACTTCGGGGAGAGCAGTTCTTC.

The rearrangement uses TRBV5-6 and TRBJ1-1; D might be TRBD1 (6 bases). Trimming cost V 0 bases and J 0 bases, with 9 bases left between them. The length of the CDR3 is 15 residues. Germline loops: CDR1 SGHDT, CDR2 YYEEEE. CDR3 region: CASSLGQVVNTEAFF. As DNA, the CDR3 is TGTGCCAGCAGCTTGGGACAGGTGGTGAACACTGAAGCTTTCTTT.

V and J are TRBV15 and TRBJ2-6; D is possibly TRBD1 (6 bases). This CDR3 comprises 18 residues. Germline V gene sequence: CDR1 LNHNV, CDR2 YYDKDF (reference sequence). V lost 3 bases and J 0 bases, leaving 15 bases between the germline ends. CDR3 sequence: CATSSPDSSYSGANVLTF. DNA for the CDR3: TGTGCCACCAGCAGCCCGGACAGTTCTTACTCTGGGGCCAACGTCCTGACTTTC.